Reported below is one T cell receptor (beta chain). Clones were sequenced by immunoSEQ multiplex PCR, and TCRdb holds only the in-frame ones, with some missing. The repertoire holds about 9,800 clones, with roughly two thirds as singletons. Time point in this sample: after neoadjuvant nivolumab, at surgical resection. The data originate from a study of neoadjuvant anti-PD-1 for oral cavity cancer. Across the whole study: Around day 43, patients without progression received a fourth nivolumab dose before surgery.

J lost 4 bases, V lost 1 base, and 16 bases had no gene match. The V gene's germline CDR1 is SGDLS and CDR2 YYNGEE. This CDR3 is built from 19 residues. The chain combines TRBV9 with TRBJ2-2; 7 bases are shared with TRBD1. This sample comprised PBMCs, obtained after nivolumab (anti-PD-1) treatment. The TCR sequence derives from a person aged 40 to 85 with oral cavity squamous cell carcinoma. The CDR3 DNA follows: TGTGCCAGCAGCGTACTCCCCGGGATTCACCGACAGGGCACCGGGGAGCTGTTTTTT. It translates to CASSVLPGIHRQGTGELFF.